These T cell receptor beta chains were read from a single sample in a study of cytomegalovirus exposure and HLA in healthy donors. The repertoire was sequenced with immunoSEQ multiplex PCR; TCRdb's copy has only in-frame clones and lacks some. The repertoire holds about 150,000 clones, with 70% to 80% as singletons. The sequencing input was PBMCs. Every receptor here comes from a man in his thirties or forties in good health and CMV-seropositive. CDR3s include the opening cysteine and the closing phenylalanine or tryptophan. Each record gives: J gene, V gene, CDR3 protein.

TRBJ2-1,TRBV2,CASRVADSYNEQFF
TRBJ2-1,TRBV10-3,CATRLDTYNEQFF
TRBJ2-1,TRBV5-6,CASSSPTQTPYNEQFF
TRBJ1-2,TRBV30,CAWSSPGGLVRGYTF
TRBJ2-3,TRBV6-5,CASRGGHSTDTQYF
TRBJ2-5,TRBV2,CASSGLRGNQETQYF
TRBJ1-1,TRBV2,CASSGDRFEAFF
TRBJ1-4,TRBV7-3,CASSSHPGEKLFF
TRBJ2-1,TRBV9,CASSPGGEQKDPEQFF
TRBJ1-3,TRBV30,CAWSLSNTIYF
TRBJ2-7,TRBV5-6,CASSPQWDFSYEQYF
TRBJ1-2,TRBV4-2,CASSQVEIGRPNYGYTF
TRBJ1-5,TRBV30,CAWTFGHGVNQPQHF
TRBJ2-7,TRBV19,CASSRTSGSGDEQYF
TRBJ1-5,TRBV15,CATSRDRGISNQPQHF
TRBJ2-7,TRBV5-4,CASSLAGSPRQYF
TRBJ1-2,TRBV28,CASSSDSYGYTF
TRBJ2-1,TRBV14,CASSSDSGGFYNEQFF
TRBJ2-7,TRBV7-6,CASSLGGLSYEQYF